This passage covers 10 T cell receptor beta chains from one sample sequenced in a study of low-dose radiotherapy and immunotherapy resistance in tumors. TRAV- and TRBV-specific primers primed first-strand cDNA, covering alpha and beta chains. Using a constant-region primer together with a V-primer adapter, TCRs were subjected to around 20 PCR cycles of amplification. One entry per CDR3 protein results from TCRdb running MiXCR on the reads. The data hold 60,000 or so distinct CDR3 sequences, with under 30% observed a single time. Indicated time point: after trial treatment. Treatment defined: LDRT plus nivolumab, ipilimumab, low-dose cyclophosphamide and aspirin (RACIN trial). The sample consisted of PBMCs, taken after low-dose radiotherapy plus immunotherapy. The receptors come from a male donor with prostate cancer.

This clonotype was seen a handful of times. The chain is built from TRBV5-1 and TRBJ2-1; 9 nucleotides align to TRBD1. V was clipped by 4 bases and J by 2 bases; unmatched bases: 7. CDR3 length equals 16 residues. The germline V gene has CDR1 SGHRS and CDR2 YFSETQ. Written as DNA, the CDR3 is TGCGCCAGCAGCCCGAGGACAGGGGAACCCTACAATGAGCAGTTCTTC. It codes for CASSPRTGEPYNEQFF.

The gene calls are TRBV5-4 and TRBJ2-1, with D perhaps matching TRBD2 (5 bases). The CDR3 loop spans 12 amino acids. The ends were cut back, 2 bases at V and 7 bases at J, with 7 bases in the middle. The germline V gene has CDR1 SGHNT and CDR2 YYREEE (reference sequence). CDR3: CASSFGENEQFF. The CDR3 bases are TGTGCCAGCAGCTTTGGGGAGAATGAGCAGTTCTTC.

This clonotype was seen repeatedly, ten times or more. V and J are TRBV18 and TRBJ2-6; D is ambiguous. This CDR3 region has 19 residues. The germline V gene has CDR1 KGHSH and CDR2 LQKENI. The V end was cut by 1 base, the J end by 2 bases, with 18 bases between. CDR3 in amino acids: CASSPLSWVSVAGANVLTF. The DNA for the CDR3 is TGTGCCAGCTCACCACTTTCATGGGTCTCGGTAGCTGGGGCCAACGTCCTGACTTTC.

Concerning this clonotype itself: This likely stems from a read error, as it lies one base from a far larger clone. This chain connects TRBV11-2 to TRBJ1-5; 9 nucleotides align to TRBD1. This CDR3 has 13 amino acids. The J segment lost 1 base and the V segment lost 8 bases, leaving 0 bases of the junction unmatched. Germline values: CDR1 SGHAT, CDR2 FQNNGV. CDR3 loop: CASGQGSNQPQHF. Here the CDR3 DNA reads TGTGCCAGCGGACAGGGGAGCAATCAGCCCCAGCATTTT.

This clonotype was seen many times. The J gene is TRBJ2-1, the V gene TRBV9; TRBD2 is a possible D gene (6 bases). Germline V gives CDR1 SGDLS, CDR2 YYNGEE. The length of the CDR3 is 15 residues. Trimming took off 3 bases at V and 3 bases at J, with 13 bases between the two ends. The CDR3 DNA follows: TGTGCCAGCAGCGCATCGGGACTCGACTACAATGAGCAGTTCTTC. As protein: CASSASGLDYNEQFF. The whole variable domain, filled in from reference TRBV9 and TRBJ2-1, reads DSGVTQTPKHLITATGQRVTLRCSPRSGDLSVYWYQQSLDQGLQFLIQYYNGEERAKGNILERFSAQQFPDLHSELNLSSLELGDSALYFCASSASGLDYNEQFFGPGTRLTVL.

Comments on this clonotype: A read error is likely here: a far larger clone is one base away. The chain carries TRBV6-1 and TRBJ2-3; D unresolved. V shed 5 bases and J shed 8 bases, with 8 bases lying between them. This CDR3 has 11 amino acids. Germline V CDR1 and CDR2: MNHNS, SASEGT. CDR3 coding DNA: TGTGCCAGCAGTTACTACGGTACGCAGTATTTT. Encoded protein: CASSYYGTQYF.

This clonotype was seen at least ten times. The gene calls are TRBV3-1 and TRBJ2-1; D ambiguous. CDR3 length equals 14 residues. The V and J ends lost 1 base and 0 bases respectively, with 4 bases between them. The germline V gene encodes CDR1 LGHDT and CDR2 YNNKEL (reference sequence). The CDR3 bases are TGTGCCAGCAGCCAAGCTGGCTCCTACAATGAGCAGTTCTTC. This codes for CASSQAGSYNEQFF.

This clonotype was detected ten times or more. The chain joins TRBV19 to TRBJ2-2; 9 bases agree with TRBD2. The germline V gene has CDR1 LNHDA and CDR2 SQIVND (reference sequence). V lost 6 bases, J lost 4 bases, and 9 bases stayed unmatched. The CDR3 is 16 amino acids. In DNA, the CDR3 is TGTGCCAGTAGCATTCCTAGCGGGGTCGGCACCGGGGAGCTGTTTTTT. Translated: CASSIPSGVGTGELFF.

The chain joins TRBV2 to TRBJ2-5; 10 nucleotides align to TRBD1. CDR3 length: 14 residues. Germline CDR1 reads SNHLY; CDR2 reads FYNNEI. V shed 6 bases, J shed 5 bases, and the junction held 6 bases outside the gene matches. CDR3 residues: CASRGTGAPETQYF. The CDR3 region has the DNA TGTGCCAGCAGGGGGACAGGGGCCCCCGAGACCCAGTACTTC.

This clonotype was observed many times. This sequence joins TRBV28 and TRBJ2-5; D gene unclear. Trimming shortened V by 3 bases and J by 9 bases, and 11 bases separated the two germline ends. CDR1 MDHEN and CDR2 SYDVKM come from the germline V gene. This CDR3 is 12 amino acids long. This CDR3 reads CASSFPDGAQYF. CDR3 DNA sequence: TGTGCCAGCAGTTTTCCGGATGGGGCCCAGTACTTC. The entire variable domain, with the rest obtained from reference TRBV28 and TRBJ2-5, is as follows: DVKVTQSSRYLVKRTGEKVFLECVQDMDHENMFWYRQDPGLGLRLIYFSYDVKMKEKGDIPEGYSVSREKKERFSLILESASTNQTSMYLCASSFPDGAQYFGPGTRLLVL.